This T cell receptor beta chain is drawn from a study of control samples from healthy donors and cancer patients. V dropped 2 bases and J dropped 4 bases, with 3 bases sitting between them. This CDR3 has 13 residues. The germline V gene has CDR1 KGHSH and CDR2 LQKENI. The table came from immunoSEQ multiplex PCR; TCRdb's copy has only in-frame clones and leaves some out. The repertoire holds 150,000 to 200,000 clones, with about 90% as singletons. Sequenced input: blood. This clonotype originated in a man aged 30 to 45 in good health. The rearrangement joins TRBV18 to TRBJ2-6, with D unresolved. CDR3 sequence (DNA): TGTGCCAGCTCACCAACAGGGGCCAACGTCCTGACTTTC. Residues: CASSPTGANVLTF.